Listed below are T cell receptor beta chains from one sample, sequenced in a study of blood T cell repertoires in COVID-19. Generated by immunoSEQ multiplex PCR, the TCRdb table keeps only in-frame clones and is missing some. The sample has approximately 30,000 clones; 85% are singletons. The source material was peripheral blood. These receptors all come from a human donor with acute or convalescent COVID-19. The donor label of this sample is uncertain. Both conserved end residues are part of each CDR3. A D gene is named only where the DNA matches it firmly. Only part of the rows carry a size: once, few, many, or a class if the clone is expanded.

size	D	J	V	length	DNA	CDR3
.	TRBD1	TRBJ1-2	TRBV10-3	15	TGTGCCACCACCCCCGACAGGGGGCAGAACTATGGCTACACCTTC	CATTPDRGQNYGYTF
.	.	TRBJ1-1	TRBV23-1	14	TGCGCCAGCAGGCCACAGGGTGGCGGTACCGAAGCTTTCTTT	CASRPQGGGTEAFF
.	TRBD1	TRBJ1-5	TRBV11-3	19	TGTGCCAGCAGCTCTACCGCGCCTAATCCGGGACAGAGAAATCAGCCCCAGCATTTT	CASSSTAPNPGQRNQPQHF
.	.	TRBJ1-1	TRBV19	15	TGTGCCAGTACCGCCACCCCGGGATTAAACACTGAAGCTTTCTTT	CASTATPGLNTEAFF
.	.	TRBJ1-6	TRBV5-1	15	TGCGCCAGCAGCTTGGGCGGGGGTGGCAATTCACCCCTCCACTTT	CASSLGGGGNSPLHF
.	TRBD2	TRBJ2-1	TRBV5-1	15	TGCGCCAGCAGCTTGGGACTAGCGGTACAGGGTGAGCAGTTCTTC	CASSLGLAVQGEQFF
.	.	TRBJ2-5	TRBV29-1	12	TGCAGCTCCCGAGGGCAGGCGGAGACCCAGTACTTC	CSSRGQAETQYF
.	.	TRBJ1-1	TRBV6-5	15	TGTGCCAGCAGCGCGGCGGCGCGGATCGTCACTGAAGCTTTCTTT	CASSAAARIVTEAFF
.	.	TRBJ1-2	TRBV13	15	TGTGCCAGCAGCTTAGGGGACCTAGGGGGTTATGGCTACACCTTC	CASSLGDLGGYGYTF
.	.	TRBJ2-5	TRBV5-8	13	TGTGCCAGCATCAAACTAGCCGCCGAGACCCAGTACTTC	CASIKLAAETQYF
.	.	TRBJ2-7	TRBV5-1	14	TGCGCCAGCAGCTTGGCACAGGACATCTACGAGCAGTACTTC	CASSLAQDIYEQYF
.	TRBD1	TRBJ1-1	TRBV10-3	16	TGTGCCATCAGCCCGACAGGGGGCGCGGGTTGGACTGAAGCTTTCTTT	CAISPTGGAGWTEAFF
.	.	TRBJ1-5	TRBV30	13	TGTGCCTGGAGCGGGGGGAGGAATCAGCCCCAGCATTTT	CAWSGGRNQPQHF
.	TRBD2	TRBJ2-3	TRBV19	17	TGTGCCAGTAGTACCGCCGGGACTAGCCATAAGACAGATACGCAGTATTTT	CASSTAGTSHKTDTQYF
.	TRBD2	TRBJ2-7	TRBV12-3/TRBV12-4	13	TGTGCTACCCGCAGCGGGGGGGACTACGAGCAGTACTTC	CATRSGGDYEQYF
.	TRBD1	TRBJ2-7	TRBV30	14	TGTGCCTGGATGAGTGGGACAGAAGACTACGAGCAGTACTTC	CAWMSGTEDYEQYF
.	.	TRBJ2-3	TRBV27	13	TGTGCCAGCAGAGGGGTTGCGCGTGATACGCAGTATTTT	CASRGVARDTQYF
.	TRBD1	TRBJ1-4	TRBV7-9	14	TGTGCCAGCCCTACAGGGGCAGATAATGAAAAACTGTTTTTT	CASPTGADNEKLFF
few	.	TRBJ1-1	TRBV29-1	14	TGCAGCGTTGAAATCTCTCCATCCCAAAGCCCGGCTTTCTTT	CSVEISPSQSPAFF
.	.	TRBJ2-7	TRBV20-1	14	TGCAGTGCCAGTTACAGGGATAGTACCTACGAGCAGTACTTC	CSASYRDSTYEQYF
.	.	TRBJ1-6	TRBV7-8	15	TGTGCCAGCACCCCTCTGGGTGCCGGGAATTCACCCCTCCACTTT	CASTPLGAGNSPLHF
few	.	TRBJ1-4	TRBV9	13	TGTGCACGGGTTCCGGGGGGAGTTGAAAAACTGTTTTTT	CARVPGGVEKLFF
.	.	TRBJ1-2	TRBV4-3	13	TGCGCCAGCAGCCAAGACGGGGGGTATGGCTACACCTTC	CASSQDGGYGYTF
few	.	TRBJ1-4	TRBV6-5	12	TGTGCCAGCGGGGGCCCCTCCGGGAAACTGTTTTTT	CASGGPSGKLFF
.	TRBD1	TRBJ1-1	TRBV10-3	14	TGTGCCATCAGTGAAGGGGGCCCGAACACTGAAGCTTTCTTT	CAISEGGPNTEAFF